What follows are 12 T cell receptor beta chains derived from one specimen sequenced in a study of cytomegalovirus exposure and HLA in healthy donors. Primers: 60 Vbeta forward and 13 Jbeta reverse. Generated by immunoSEQ multiplex PCR, the TCRdb table keeps only in-frame clones and is missing some. The sample contains fewer than 100,000 clones, about three quarters of which appear only once. Sequencing input: PBMCs. The receptors come from a man aged 55 to 69 in good health and CMV-seropositive.

This clone was seen only a few times. This chain uses TRBV18 with TRBJ2-7, with 10 bases identical to TRBD1. The length of the CDR3 is 15 residues. Germline CDR1 KGHSH, CDR2 LQKENI. Unmatched junction bases numbered 8, after V lost 6 bases and J lost 3 bases. CDR3 sequence: CASSRLGQGSYEQYF. CDR3 in DNA: TGTGCCAGCTCTCGTCTGGGACAGGGGAGCTACGAGCAGTACTTC.

The rearrangement joins TRBV10-3 to TRBJ1-2; D perhaps matches TRBD1 (6 bases). The ends were cut back, 4 bases at V and 7 bases at J, with 19 bases in the middle. The CDR3 spans 15 residues. CDR1 and CDR2 from the germline V gene are ENHRY and SYGVKD. CDR3 nucleotides: TGTGCCATCAGTGCAATCAAGGGGGGGGGATTTGGCTACACCTTC. As protein: CAISAIKGGGFGYTF.

The chain joins TRBV4-2 to TRBJ2-2, with 7 bases that match TRBD2. CDR1 is LGHNA, CDR2 YNFKEQ, per germline. The CDR3 has 16 residues. V lost 4 bases to trimming and J lost 0 bases; unmatched junction nucleotides: 5. CDR3 sequence: CASSRKRGTNTGELFF. Here the CDR3 DNA reads TGTGCCAGCAGCCGAAAGCGGGGTACGAACACCGGGGAGCTGTTTTTT.

The chain joins TRBV5-1 to TRBJ2-1, with D perhaps matching TRBD2 (5 bases). The V and J ends lost 0 bases and 1 base respectively, with 14 bases between them. The CDR3 is made up of 17 amino acids. CDR1 and CDR2 (germline): SGHRS, YFSETQ. The CDR3 here is CASSLGRGERSYNEQFF. DNA of the CDR3: TGCGCCAGCAGCTTGGGCCGAGGTGAGCGGTCCTACAATGAGCAGTTCTTC.

V usage is TRBV14 and J usage is TRBJ2-2; 10 bases are shared with TRBD2. V lost 2 bases, J lost 3 bases, and 3 bases stayed unmatched. The length of the CDR3 is 16 residues. In germline, CDR1 is SGHDN, CDR2 FVKESK. CDR3 sequence reads: CASSQLAGVYTGELFF. CDR3 nucleotide sequence: TGTGCCAGCAGCCAACTAGCGGGGGTCTACACCGGGGAGCTGTTTTTT.

This clone has a single count. V usage is TRBV5-1 and J usage is TRBJ1-2; D is unclear. Germline CDR1 reads SGHRS; CDR2 reads YFSETQ. There are 13 residues in the CDR3. The V gene lost 5 bases and the J gene lost 0 bases, with 8 bases spanning the gap. In nucleotides, the CDR3 is TGCGCCAGCAGGGAGACTACTAACTATGGCTACACCTTC. It translates to CASRETTNYGYTF.

The chain couples TRBV4-3 to TRBJ1-2; D is unresolved. Germline lookup yields CDR1 LGHNA and CDR2 YSLEER. The CDR3 is 14 residues long. With 0 bases removed from V and 5 bases from J, the gap between germline ends came to 10 bases. CDR3 nucleotide sequence: TGCGCCAGCAGCCAAGATCTGATAGCTTATGGCTACACCTTC. Protein product: CASSQDLIAYGYTF.

The chain employs TRBV19 and TRBJ1-3; a possible D gene is TRBD1 (6 bases). CDR3 length: 15 amino acids. Germline V gene sequence: CDR1 LNHDA, CDR2 SQIVND (reference sequence). Trimming removed 6 bases from V and 0 bases from J, with 12 bases in between. DNA for the CDR3: TGTGCCAGTAGACGGACAGACCTCTCTGGAAACACCATATATTTT. Its translation is CASRRTDLSGNTIYF.

The J gene is TRBJ2-5, the V gene TRBV7-3, with D uncertain. The germline gives CDR1 SGHTA, CDR2 FQGTGA. V lost 1 base to trimming and J lost 5 bases, with 8 bases between them. This CDR3 is 13 amino acids long. The CDR3 coding sequence is TGTGCCAGCAGCTTAAGACTTCGTGAGACCCAGTACTTC. Its protein is CASSLRLRETQYF. Together with reference TRBV7-3 and TRBJ2-5, the CDR3 gives the full variable domain: GAGVSQTPSNKVTEKGKYVELRCDPISGHTALYWYRQSLGQGPEFLIYFQGTGAADDSGLPNDRFFAVRPEGSVSTLKIQRTERGDSAVYLCASSLRLRETQYFGPGTRLLVL.

This chain uses TRBV10-1 with TRBJ2-4, with D unclear. The CDR3 loop spans 14 amino acids. With 0 bases removed from V and 0 bases from J, the gap between germline ends came to 3 bases. Germline CDR1 is WNHNN and CDR2 is SYGVQD (reference sequence). The CDR3 DNA is TGCGCCAGCAGTGAGTCCCTAGCCAAAAACATTCAGTACTTC. Protein sequence: CASSESLAKNIQYF.

In this sample, this clone turned up once. This chain joins TRBV5-5 and TRBJ2-5; D unresolved. This CDR3 has 11 residues. The V gene's germline CDR1 is SGHKS and CDR2 YYEKEE (reference sequence). V lost 2 bases to trimming and J lost 3 bases, with 2 bases between them. The CDR3 loop is CASSFKETQYF. As DNA, the CDR3 is TGTGCCAGCAGCTTTAAAGAGACCCAGTACTTC.

The gene calls are TRBV2 and TRBJ2-5; 9 bases map to TRBD2. CDR1 is SNHLY and CDR2 is FYNNEI in the germline V gene. The CDR3 spans 16 residues. With 4 bases clipped from V and 5 bases from J, the junction kept 11 bases outside the gene matches. The CDR3 region is CASSVGWRGGEETQYF. In nucleotides, the CDR3 is TGTGCCAGCAGTGTAGGTTGGCGGGGGGGAGAGGAGACCCAGTACTTC.